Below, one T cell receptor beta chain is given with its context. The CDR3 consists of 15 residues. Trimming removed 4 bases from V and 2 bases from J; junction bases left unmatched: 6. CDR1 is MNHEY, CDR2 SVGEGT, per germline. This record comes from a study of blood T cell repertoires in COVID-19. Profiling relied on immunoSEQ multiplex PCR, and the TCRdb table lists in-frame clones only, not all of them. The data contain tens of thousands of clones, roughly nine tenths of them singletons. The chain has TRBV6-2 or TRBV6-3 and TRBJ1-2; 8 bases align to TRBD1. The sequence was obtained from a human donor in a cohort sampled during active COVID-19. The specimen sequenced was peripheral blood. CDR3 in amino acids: CASSLGTGLNYGYTF. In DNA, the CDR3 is TGTGCCAGCAGTTTGGGGACAGGATTGAACTATGGCTACACCTTC.